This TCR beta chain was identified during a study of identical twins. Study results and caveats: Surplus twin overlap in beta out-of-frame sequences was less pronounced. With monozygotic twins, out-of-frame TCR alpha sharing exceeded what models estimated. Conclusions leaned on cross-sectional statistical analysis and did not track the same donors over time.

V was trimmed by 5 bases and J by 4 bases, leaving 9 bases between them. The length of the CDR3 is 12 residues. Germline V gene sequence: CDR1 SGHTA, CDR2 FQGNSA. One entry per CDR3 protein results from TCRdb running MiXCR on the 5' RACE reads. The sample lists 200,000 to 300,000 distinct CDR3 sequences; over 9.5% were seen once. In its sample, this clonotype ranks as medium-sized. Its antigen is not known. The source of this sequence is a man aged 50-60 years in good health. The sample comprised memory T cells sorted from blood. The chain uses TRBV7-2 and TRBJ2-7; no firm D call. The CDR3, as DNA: TGTGCCAGCAGCCTCCTGGGGTACGAGCAGTACTTC. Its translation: CASSLLGYEQYF.